This T cell receptor (beta chain) was recovered during a study of cytomegalovirus exposure and HLA in healthy donors. The PCR had 60 Vbeta and 13 Jbeta primers. The assay was immunoSEQ multiplex PCR, and TCRdb's table has in-frame clones only and misses some. Its table lists about 170,000 clones. The clonotype was recovered from a woman aged 55-69 years in good health and CMV-seronegative. Material for sequencing was PBMCs.

CDR3 region: CASSPPYPGQGGSYEQYF. CDR3 DNA: TGTGCCAGCTCACCACCTTACCCTGGGCAGGGGGGATCCTACGAGCAGTACTTC. The rearrangement uses TRBV18 and TRBJ2-7; weak D call: TRBD1 (7 bases). CDR3 length: 18 residues. Trimming left V 0 bases short and J 1 base short, with 19 bases between. Germline loops: CDR1 KGHSH, CDR2 LQKENI.